This T cell receptor beta chain derives from a study of T cell repertoires in cytomegalovirus infection. Findings of the study overall: CMV-specific HLA-C-restricted TCR beta clonotypes dominated the ex vivo response. Of the TCR beta families, the public ones yielded a cumulative frequency that identified carriers of CMV plus the relevant HLA.

As concerns this clonotype: Its target is not known.

TCRdb used MiXCR to reprocess the reads, holding one entry per CDR3 protein. The data contain fewer than 300,000 distinct CDR3 sequences, more than 20% of them singletons. The CDR3 is 14 residues long. Deletions cut 7 bases from V and 5 bases from J, with 17 bases between. CDR1 and CDR2 from the germline V gene are SNHLY and FYNNEI. V gene TRBV2 combines with J gene TRBJ2-5, with D uncertain. The origin of this receptor is a human donor in good health (CMV status not recorded). Some clones in this sample may be carry-over from other donors' samples. The sample taken for sequencing was PBMCs. CDR3: CASNPRAGSETQYF. The CDR3 DNA reads TGTGCCAGCAACCCACGGGCAGGCAGCGAGACCCAGTACTTC.